The next 25 T cell receptor beta chains were all read from a single sample in a study of cytomegalovirus exposure and HLA in healthy donors. Primers included in the PCR were 60 Vbeta and 13 Jbeta primers. Using immunoSEQ multiplex PCR, the repertoire was profiled, and TCRdb retains in-frame clones only, with some absent. The data show 130,000 or so clones, around three fifths seen once. Sequences were obtained from PBMCs. These TCRs come from a woman in her thirties or forties in good health and CMV-seronegative.

The rearrangement uses TRBV19 and TRBJ2-1; D is uncertain. V was trimmed by 6 bases and J by 4 bases, leaving 4 bases between them. Germline-derived CDR1 and CDR2 are LNHDA and SQIVND (reference sequence). The CDR3 is 11 residues long. The CDR3 reads CASRQYNEQFF. The DNA for the CDR3 is TGTGCCAGTAGGCAGTACAATGAGCAGTTCTTC.

This clone was found a few times. The chain uses TRBV5-6 and TRBJ2-7; 8 bases map to TRBD2. This CDR3 spans 16 amino acids. J gave up 4 bases and V 1 base, and 10 bases lay outside the gene matches. Germline CDR1 and CDR2: SGHDT and YYEEEE. The CDR3 here is CASSLWGLAGRYEQYF. The CDR3 DNA reads TGTGCCAGCAGCTTGTGGGGGCTAGCGGGCAGGTACGAGCAGTACTTC.

V gene TRBV19 combines with J gene TRBJ2-2; a possible D gene is TRBD1 (5 bases). CDR3 length: 15 residues. The germline V gene encodes CDR1 LNHDA and CDR2 SQIVND (reference sequence). V was shortened by 7 bases and J by 0 bases, with 12 bases between the two germline ends. Here the CDR3 DNA reads TGTGCCAGTACCCCTGACAGAACGAACACCGGGGAGCTGTTTTTT. This translates into CASTPDRTNTGELFF. The variable domain in full, completed from reference TRBV19 and TRBJ2-2, reads DGGITQSPKYLFRKEGQNVTLSCEQNLNHDAMYWYRQDPGQGLRLIYYSQIVNDFQKGDIAEGYSVSREKKESFPLTVTSAQKNPTAFYLCASTPDRTNTGELFFGEGSRLTVL.

The rearrangement joins TRBV27 to TRBJ1-2, with no clear D. The germline V gene has CDR1 MNHEY and CDR2 SMNVEV (reference sequence). V shed 1 base and J shed 1 base, with 4 bases lying between them. The length of the CDR3 is 13 residues. The CDR3 loop reads CASSLYSNYGYTF. The CDR3 DNA is TGTGCCAGCAGTTTATACAGTAACTATGGCTACACCTTC.

The gene calls are TRBV7-2 and TRBJ2-3; TRBD1 aligns across 8 bases. The CDR3 sequence is 16 residues long. The germline V gene encodes CDR1 SGHTA and CDR2 FQGNSA. V lost 5 bases, J lost 4 bases, and 11 bases stayed unmatched. This CDR3 reads CASSKRTGIVADTQYF. In DNA form, the CDR3 reads TGTGCCAGCAGCAAGAGGACAGGGATTGTGGCAGATACGCAGTATTTT. The complete variable domain, with remaining parts taken from reference TRBV7-2 and TRBJ2-3, reads GAGVSQSPSNKVTEKGKDVELRCDPISGHTALYWYRQSLGQGLEFLIYFQGNSAPDKSGLPSDRFSAERTGGSVSTLTIQRTQQEDSAVYLCASSKRTGIVADTQYFGPGTRLTVL.

The chain recombines TRBV6-1 with TRBJ2-3; D not resolved. The CDR3 totals 14 residues. Germline CDR1 is MNHNS and CDR2 is SASEGT. The V end lost 0 bases, the J end lost 5 bases, and 9 bases lay between the germline ends. CDR3 amino acids: CASSEASLEDTQYF. CDR3 DNA sequence: TGTGCCAGCAGTGAAGCGAGCCTTGAAGATACGCAGTATTTT.

The V and J genes are TRBV7-2 and TRBJ1-6, with 9 bases lining up with TRBD1. The CDR3 sequence is 14 residues long. V lost 3 bases, J lost 8 bases, and 2 bases stayed unmatched. CDR1 is SGHTA, CDR2 FQGNSA, per germline. The chain's CDR3 is CASSFRDRDSPLHF. The CDR3 DNA follows: TGTGCCAGCAGCTTCCGGGACAGGGATTCACCCCTCCACTTT.

Only a few counts were recorded for this clone. The V call is TRBV7-8, the J call TRBJ1-1; 7 bases agree with TRBD1. The CDR3 contains 14 residues. CDR1 and CDR2 from the germline V gene are SGHVS and FQNEAQ. J was trimmed by 2 bases and V by 3 bases; bases with no gene match: 3. The CDR3 region is CASSFNRGNTEAFF. The CDR3 DNA sequence: TGTGCCAGCAGCTTTAACAGGGGTAACACTGAAGCTTTCTTT.

The chain employs TRBV18 and TRBJ2-4, with D tentatively TRBD1 (6 bases). Germline loops: CDR1 KGHSH, CDR2 LQKENI. The CDR3 runs to 15 residues. V lost 1 base to trimming and J lost 7 bases, with 14 bases between them. CDR3 region: CASSPLQGPENIQYF. The CDR3 region has the DNA TGTGCCAGCTCACCACTACAGGGTCCAGAGAACATTCAGTACTTC.

The gene calls are TRBV19 and TRBJ2-3; the match to TRBD2 covers 10 bases. CDR1 is LNHDA and CDR2 is SQIVND in the germline V gene (reference sequence). J was trimmed by 1 base and V by 5 bases; bases with no gene match: 6. The CDR3 covers 16 residues. This chain's CDR3 is CASSLSLAGGTDTQYF. DNA of the CDR3: TGTGCCAGTAGTCTCAGCCTAGCGGGGGGCACAGATACGCAGTATTTT.

The rearrangement links TRBV6-1 to TRBJ1-3, with D unclear. The germline V and J ends were trimmed by 8 bases and 4 bases, with 12 bases remaining between them. Germline assignment: CDR1 MNHNS and CDR2 SASEGT. The length of the CDR3 is 13 residues. Here the CDR3 reads CASEETRGNTIYF. CDR3 bases: TGTGCCAGCGAAGAAACGCGCGGAAACACCATATATTTT.

The table lists this clone with a few counts. This chain links TRBV10-1 with TRBJ1-1; D is unresolved. Trimming cost V 3 bases and J 8 bases, with 13 bases left between them. The CDR3 covers 13 residues. CDR1 is WNHNN and CDR2 is SYGVQD in the germline V gene (reference sequence). The CDR3 nucleotides read TGCGCCAGCAGTGAAGGAGATTCGGGGGAAGCTTTCTTT. Amino acid sequence: CASSEGDSGEAFF.

The chain is built from TRBV5-1 and TRBJ1-2, with TRBD1 identical over 7 bases. V trimming: 4 bases; J trimming: 13 bases; junction bases outside the gene matches: 13. Germline lookup yields CDR1 SGHRS and CDR2 YFSETQ. The CDR3 extends over 13 amino acids. The CDR3 is CASSRGRDSPFTF. The CDR3 nucleotides are TGCGCCAGCAGCCGGGGAAGGGACAGTCCTTTCACCTTC.

This chain connects TRBV18 to TRBJ1-2, with 8 bases identical to TRBD1. The length of the CDR3 is 13 residues. Germline CDR1 and CDR2: KGHSH and LQKENI. V was clipped by 3 bases and J by 8 bases; unmatched bases: 5. The CDR3 nucleotides are TGTGCCAGCTCACCCCAGGGGGCTGAGGGCTACACCTTC. The encoded protein is CASSPQGAEGYTF.

The chain joins TRBV29-1 to TRBJ1-2; D not resolved. The CDR3 has 18 amino acids. V was pared by 7 bases and J by 0 bases, with 27 bases between. CDR1 SQVTM and CDR2 ANQGSEA come from the germline V gene. Written as DNA, the CDR3 is TGCAGCGCGGGAGGAGGTCTCGGCGACCTGCAAACTAACTATGGCTACACCTTC. Its protein is CSAGGGLGDLQTNYGYTF.

The chain joins TRBV29-1 to TRBJ1-6, with 7 nucleotides matching TRBD1. The CDR3 spans 13 residues. J gave up 9 bases and V 7 bases, and 9 bases lay outside the gene matches. The germline V gene encodes CDR1 SQVTM and CDR2 ANQGSEA. The CDR3 loop reads CSALTGKGSPLHF. For the CDR3, the DNA is TGCAGCGCCCTGACAGGGAAGGGTTCACCCCTCCACTTT.

This sequence joins TRBV6-1 and TRBJ2-5; 9 positions match TRBD2. Germline assignment: CDR1 MNHNS and CDR2 SASEGT. The CDR3 extends over 17 amino acids. After removal of 3 bases from V and 4 bases from J, the junction contained 12 bases not matched to a gene. Written as DNA, the CDR3 is TGTGCCAGCAGTGACGTTCACATAGCGGGGGAGGGAGAGACCCAGTACTTC. This codes for CASSDVHIAGEGETQYF.

This clone was seen more than once but under ten times. The chain has TRBV30 and TRBJ2-7; 10 positions match TRBD1. The length of the CDR3 is 14 residues. With V trimmed by 5 bases and J by 2 bases, 6 bases remained unmatched. Germline V lookup: CDR1 GTSNPN, CDR2 SVGIG (reference sequence). In DNA, the CDR3 is TGTGCCTGGCAAACCGGGACAGGGGCCTACGAGCAGTACTTC. Protein sequence: CAWQTGTGAYEQYF.

J is TRBJ1-1 and V is TRBV11-2; 10 bases map to TRBD1. The CDR3 extends over 16 amino acids. Per the germline V gene, CDR1 is SGHAT and CDR2 is FQNNGV. V shed 1 base and J 1 base; nucleotides not matched to a gene: 3. The CDR3 protein is CASSLAGQGENTEAFF. DNA for the CDR3: TGTGCCAGCAGCTTAGCCGGACAGGGGGAGAACACTGAAGCTTTCTTT.

CDR3 residues: CASSKAGGPRGIQYF. CDR3 bases: TGTGCCAGCAGCAAAGCTGGGGGTCCCAGGGGCATTCAGTACTTC. The V and J genes are TRBV21-1 and TRBJ2-4; the table names TRBD1, a call not compared with the DNA. TRBV21-1 constitutes a pseudogene. The CDR3 is 15 residues long.

V is TRBV7-2 and J is TRBJ2-1; 11 nucleotides line up with TRBD1. The CDR3 sequence is 15 residues long. V trimming: 1 base; J trimming: 8 bases; junction bases outside the gene matches: 4. Germline V gene sequence: CDR1 SGHTA, CDR2 FQGNSA. The DNA for the CDR3 is TGTGCCAGCAGCTTAGGAGGACAGGGGGCCGATGAGCAGTTCTTC. This translates into CASSLGGQGADEQFF.

The genes are TRBV28 and TRBJ2-7; 7 bases align to TRBD1. There are 14 residues in the CDR3. V shed 3 bases and J 4 bases; nucleotides not matched to a gene: 6. In germline, CDR1 is MDHEN, CDR2 SYDVKM. The CDR3 protein is CASSFRQGSYEQYF. CDR3 DNA: TGTGCCAGCAGTTTTCGACAGGGCTCGTACGAGCAGTACTTC. The entire variable domain, with the rest obtained from reference TRBV28 and TRBJ2-7, is as follows: DVKVTQSSRYLVKRTGEKVFLECVQDMDHENMFWYRQDPGLGLRLIYFSYDVKMKEKGDIPEGYSVSREKKERFSLILESASTNQTSMYLCASSFRQGSYEQYFGPGTRLTVT.

V usage is TRBV30 and J usage is TRBJ2-1, with a weak D call TRBD2 (6 bases). There are 17 residues in the CDR3. Trimming left V 1 base short and J 7 bases short, with 23 bases between. Germline lookup yields CDR1 GTSNPN and CDR2 SVGIG (reference sequence). The CDR3 DNA follows: TGTGCCTGGAGTGGAGCCCAACCCGGAGGGGACCTAAATGAGCAGTTCTTC. It specifies CAWSGAQPGGDLNEQFF.

The chain has TRBV29-1 and TRBJ2-7, with a tentative D call TRBD1 (6 bases). V was cut by 5 bases and J by 5 bases, with 19 bases left in between. The length of the CDR3 is 14 residues. Germline V gene sequence: CDR1 SQVTM, CDR2 ANQGSEA. CDR3 DNA: TGCAGCGTTTTTACAGGGCTGCAAGGTAACGAGCAGTACTTC. Translated: CSVFTGLQGNEQYF.

This clone came up a few times. V gene TRBV29-1 combines with J gene TRBJ1-3; D may be TRBD1 (6 bases). With 4 bases removed from V and 0 bases from J, the gap between germline ends came to 10 bases. The CDR3 spans 14 residues. The germline gives CDR1 SQVTM, CDR2 ANQGSEA. CDR3 region: CSVGEGGSGNTIYF. The CDR3 nucleotides are TGCAGCGTTGGGGAGGGGGGCTCTGGAAACACCATATATTTT.